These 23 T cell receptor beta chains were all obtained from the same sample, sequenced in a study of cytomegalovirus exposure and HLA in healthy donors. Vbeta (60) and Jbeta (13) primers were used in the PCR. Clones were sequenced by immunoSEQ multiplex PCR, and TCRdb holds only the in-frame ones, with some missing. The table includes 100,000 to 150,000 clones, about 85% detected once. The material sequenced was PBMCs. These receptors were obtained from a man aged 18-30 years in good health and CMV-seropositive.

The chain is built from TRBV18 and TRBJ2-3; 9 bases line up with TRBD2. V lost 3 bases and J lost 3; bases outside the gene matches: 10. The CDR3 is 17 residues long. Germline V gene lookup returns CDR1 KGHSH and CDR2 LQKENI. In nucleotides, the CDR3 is TGTGCCAGCTCACCCCTTGTCGGTAGCGGGAGAACAGATACGCAGTATTTT. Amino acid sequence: CASSPLVGSGRTDTQYF.

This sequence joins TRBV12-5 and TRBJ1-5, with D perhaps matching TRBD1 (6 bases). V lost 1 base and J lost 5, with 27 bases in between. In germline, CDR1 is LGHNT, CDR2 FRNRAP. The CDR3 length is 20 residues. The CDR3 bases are TGTGCTAGTGGTTTGGAACCAAGGCTGGGGGGGCGGGGGGTTCATCAGCCCCAGCATTTT. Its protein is CASGLEPRLGGRGVHQPQHF.

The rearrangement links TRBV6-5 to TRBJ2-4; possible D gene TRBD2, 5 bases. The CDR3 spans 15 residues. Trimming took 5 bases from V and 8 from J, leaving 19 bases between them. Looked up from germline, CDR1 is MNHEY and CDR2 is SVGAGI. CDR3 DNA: TGTGCCAGCAGTGTAAGGATGAGTGTCGGGGACATTCAGTACTTC. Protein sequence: CASSVRMSVGDIQYF.

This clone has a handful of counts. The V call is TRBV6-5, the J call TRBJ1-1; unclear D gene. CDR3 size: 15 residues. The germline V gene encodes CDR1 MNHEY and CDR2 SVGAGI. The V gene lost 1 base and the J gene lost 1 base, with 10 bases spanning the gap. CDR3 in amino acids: CASSYLTGANTEAFF. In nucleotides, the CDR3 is TGTGCCAGCAGTTACTTAACCGGAGCGAACACTGAAGCTTTCTTT.

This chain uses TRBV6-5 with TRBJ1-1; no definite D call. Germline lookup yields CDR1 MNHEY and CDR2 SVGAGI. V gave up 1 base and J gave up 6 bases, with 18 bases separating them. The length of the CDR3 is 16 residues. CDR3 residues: CASSYLPTRRVSEAFF. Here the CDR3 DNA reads TGTGCCAGCAGTTACTTACCCACGAGGAGGGTCTCTGAAGCTTTCTTT.

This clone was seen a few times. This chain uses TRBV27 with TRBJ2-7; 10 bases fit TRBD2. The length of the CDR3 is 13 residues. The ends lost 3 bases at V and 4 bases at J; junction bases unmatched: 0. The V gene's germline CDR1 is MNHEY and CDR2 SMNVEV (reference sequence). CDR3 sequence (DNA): TGTGCCAGCAGTTTTAGCGGGGGGTACGAGCAGTACTTC. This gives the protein CASSFSGGYEQYF.

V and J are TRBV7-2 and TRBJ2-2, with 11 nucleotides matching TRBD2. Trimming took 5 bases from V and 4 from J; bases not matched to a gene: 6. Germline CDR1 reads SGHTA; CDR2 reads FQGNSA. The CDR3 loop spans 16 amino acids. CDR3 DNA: TGTGCCAGCAGCGTTAGCGGGAGGGGCGTCACCGGGGAGCTGTTTTTT. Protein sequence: CASSVSGRGVTGELFF.

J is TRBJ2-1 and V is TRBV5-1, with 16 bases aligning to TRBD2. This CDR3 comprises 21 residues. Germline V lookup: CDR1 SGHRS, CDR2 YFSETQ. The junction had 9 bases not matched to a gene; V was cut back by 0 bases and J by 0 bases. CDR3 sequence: CASSLAPGLAGGYSSYNEQFF. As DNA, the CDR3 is TGCGCCAGCAGCTTGGCCCCGGGACTAGCGGGGGGGTACAGCTCCTACAATGAGCAGTTCTTC.

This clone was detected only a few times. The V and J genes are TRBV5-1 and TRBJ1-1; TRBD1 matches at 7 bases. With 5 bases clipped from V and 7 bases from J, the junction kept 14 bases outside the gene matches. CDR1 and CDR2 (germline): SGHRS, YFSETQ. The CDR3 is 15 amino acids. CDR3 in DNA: TGCGCCAGCAGTTACAACCCGGGACAGTTCAGTGAAGCTTTCTTT. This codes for CASSYNPGQFSEAFF. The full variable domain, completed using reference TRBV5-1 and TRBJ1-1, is KAGVTQTPRYLIKTRGQQVTLSCSPISGHRSVSWYQQTPGQGLQFLFEYFSETQRNKGNFPGRFSGRQFSNSRSEMNVSTLELGDSALYLCASSYNPGQFSEAFFGQGTRLTVV.

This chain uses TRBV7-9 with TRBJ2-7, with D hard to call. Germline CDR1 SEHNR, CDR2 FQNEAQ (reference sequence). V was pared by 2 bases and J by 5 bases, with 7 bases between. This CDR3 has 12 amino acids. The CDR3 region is CASSLQSDEQYF. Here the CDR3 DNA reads TGTGCCAGCAGCTTACAGTCAGACGAGCAGTACTTC.

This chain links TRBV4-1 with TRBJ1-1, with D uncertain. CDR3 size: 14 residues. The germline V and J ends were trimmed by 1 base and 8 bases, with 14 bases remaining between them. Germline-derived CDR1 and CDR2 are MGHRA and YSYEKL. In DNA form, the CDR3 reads TGCGCCAGCAGCCAAGTTACCGGGTACTCCGAAGCTTTCTTT. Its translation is CASSQVTGYSEAFF.

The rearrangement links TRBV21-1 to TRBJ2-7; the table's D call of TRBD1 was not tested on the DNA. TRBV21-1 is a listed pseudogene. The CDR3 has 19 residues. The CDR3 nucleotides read TGTGCCAGCAGCAAAGCGAGTTTGACAGGGCTTCCTCTTACCTACGAGCAGTACTTC. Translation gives CASSKASLTGLPLTYEQYF.

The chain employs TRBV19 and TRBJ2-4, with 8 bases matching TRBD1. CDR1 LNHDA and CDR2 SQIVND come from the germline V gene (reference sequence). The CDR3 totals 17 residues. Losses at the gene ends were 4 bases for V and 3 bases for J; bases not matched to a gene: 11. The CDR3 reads CASSTSHGQGVKNIQYF. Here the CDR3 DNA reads TGTGCCAGTAGTACATCCCATGGACAGGGAGTCAAAAACATTCAGTACTTC.

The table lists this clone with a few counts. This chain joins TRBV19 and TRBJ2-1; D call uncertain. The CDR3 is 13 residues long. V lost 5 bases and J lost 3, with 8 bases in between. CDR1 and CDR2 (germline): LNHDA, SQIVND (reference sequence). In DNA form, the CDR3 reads TGTGCCAGTAGTGAGGCTAGCTACAATGAGCAGTTCTTC. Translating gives CASSEASYNEQFF.

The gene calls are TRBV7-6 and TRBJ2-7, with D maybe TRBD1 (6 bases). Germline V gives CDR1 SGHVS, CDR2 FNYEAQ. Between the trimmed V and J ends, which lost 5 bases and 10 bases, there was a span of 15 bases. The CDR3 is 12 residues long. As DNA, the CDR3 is TGTGCCAGCAGCCAGCTACAGGGCGCCCAGTACTTC. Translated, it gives CASSQLQGAQYF.

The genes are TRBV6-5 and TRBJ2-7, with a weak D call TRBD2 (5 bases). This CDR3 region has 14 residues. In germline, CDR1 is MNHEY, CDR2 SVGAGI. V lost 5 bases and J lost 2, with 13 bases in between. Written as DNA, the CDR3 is TGTGCCAGCAGTGGAGGCGAGCGTACCTACGAGCAGTACTTC. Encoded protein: CASSGGERTYEQYF.

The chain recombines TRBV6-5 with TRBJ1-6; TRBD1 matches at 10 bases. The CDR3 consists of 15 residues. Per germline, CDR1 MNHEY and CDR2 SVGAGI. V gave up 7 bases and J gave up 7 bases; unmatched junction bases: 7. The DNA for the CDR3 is TGTGCCAGCACCTCCGGGACAGGGGCAAATTCACCCCTCCACTTT. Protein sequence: CASTSGTGANSPLHF.

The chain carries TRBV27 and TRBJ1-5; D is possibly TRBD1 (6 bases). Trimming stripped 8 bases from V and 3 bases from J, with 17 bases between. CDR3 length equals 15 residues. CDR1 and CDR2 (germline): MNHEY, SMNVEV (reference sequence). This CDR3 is CASRPFRQVNQPQHF. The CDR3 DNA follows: TGTGCCAGCCGTCCGTTTAGACAGGTCAATCAGCCCCAGCATTTT.

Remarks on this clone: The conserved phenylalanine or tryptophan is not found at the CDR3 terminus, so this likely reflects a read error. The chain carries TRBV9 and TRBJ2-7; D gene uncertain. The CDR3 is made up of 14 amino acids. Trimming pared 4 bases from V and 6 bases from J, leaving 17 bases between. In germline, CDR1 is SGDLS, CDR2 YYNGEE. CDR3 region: CASSPHVQVPEQYL. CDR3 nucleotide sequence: TGTGCCAGCAGCCCCCACGTGCAGGTACCCGAGCAGTACCTC.

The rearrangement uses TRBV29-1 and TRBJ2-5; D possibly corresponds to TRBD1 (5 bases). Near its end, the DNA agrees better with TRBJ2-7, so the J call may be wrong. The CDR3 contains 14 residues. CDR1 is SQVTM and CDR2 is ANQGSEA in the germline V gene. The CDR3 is CSVIRVGASYEQYF. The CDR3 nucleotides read TGCAGCGTCATAAGGGTAGGGGCATCCTACGAGCAGTACTTC.

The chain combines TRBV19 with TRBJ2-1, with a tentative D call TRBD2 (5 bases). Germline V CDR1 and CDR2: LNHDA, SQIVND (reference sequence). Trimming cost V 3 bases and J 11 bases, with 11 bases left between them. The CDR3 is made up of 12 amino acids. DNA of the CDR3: TGTGCCAGTAGTATGTCCTGGGAGAAGCAGTTCTTC. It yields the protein CASSMSWEKQFF.

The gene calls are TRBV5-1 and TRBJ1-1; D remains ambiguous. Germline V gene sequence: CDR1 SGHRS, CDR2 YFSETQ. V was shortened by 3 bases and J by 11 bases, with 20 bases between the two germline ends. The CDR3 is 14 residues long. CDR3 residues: CASSSDGSPWKAFF. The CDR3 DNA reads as TGCGCCAGCAGCTCCGACGGGAGTCCTTGGAAGGCTTTCTTT.

DNA of the CDR3: TGTGCCAGCACCCTTGGGGGGGAGCGCCAAGAGACCCAGTACTTC. It is translated as CASTLGGERQETQYF. The rearrangement uses TRBV7-2 and TRBJ2-5; 7 nucleotides line up with TRBD2. Unmatched junction bases numbered 9, after V lost 7 bases and J lost 1 base. This CDR3 comprises 15 residues. CDR1 and CDR2 from the germline V gene are SGHTA and FQGNSA.